This TCR beta chain was captured in a study of CD8 T cells in Susac syndrome. The study's findings and limits: The study recognized that its TCR sequencing and HLA analysis covered a relatively small number of individuals.

The CDR3 extends over 16 amino acids. Trimming cost V 6 bases and J 3 bases; bases outside gene matches: 10. Germline loops: CDR1 MNHNY, CDR2 SVGAGI (reference sequence). TCR beta from blood CD8+ and CD4+ T cells was sequenced. While CD8+ and CD4+ T cells were isolated negatively, TEMRA cells were enriched by FACS. Reverse transcription of roughly 0.5 to 1 ug RNA was carried out with random hexamers. One entry per CDR3 protein, called by TCRdb with MiXCR from the immunoSEQ multiplex PCR reads. The table shows some 60,000 distinct CDR3 sequences, with 90% to 95% occurring only once. To note about this clonotype: Antigen unknown.

The TCR originated in a human donor in good health. V gene TRBV6-6 combines with J gene TRBJ1-1; 10 bases align to TRBD1. Sample: CD8+ T cells from PBMCs. The CDR3 region is CASSLPGTGVDTEAFF. CDR3 bases: TGTGCCAGCAGCCTACCCGGGACAGGGGTAGACACTGAAGCTTTCTTT.